The clone carrying this T cell receptor (beta chain) showed up many times. Its antigen is still unknown. TCRdb reprocessed the 5' RACE reads via MiXCR and lists one record per CDR3 protein. Of a few hundred thousand distinct CDR3 sequences listed, 7.5% to 9.5% were seen once; the top ten hold roughly 6.4%. The sample originates from a study of identical twins. Study results and limitations: There was an excess of low generation probability in the out-of-frame alpha sequences that twins shared.

All donors comprised healthy Caucasians. V lost 2 bases and J lost 1, with 5 bases in between. The CDR3 is made up of 13 amino acids. Germline-derived CDR1 and CDR2 are MDHEN and SYDVKM. Another study also made use of these data, one on yellow fever vaccine responses in identical twins. That study adds: Reportedly, twins showed a vaccine T cell response that looked partly convergent and partly personalized.

The sequencing input was CD8+ T cells sorted from blood. The rearrangement uses TRBV28 and TRBJ1-1; D not resolved. The receptor comes from a woman under 30 in good health. CDR3 nucleotides: TGTGCCAGCAGTTTACAGGAGAACACTGAAGCTTTCTTT. Protein sequence: CASSLQENTEAFF.